These 10 T cell receptor beta chains were sequenced from one sample in a study of blood T cell repertoires in COVID-19. Some clones are missing from TCRdb's copy, which holds only in-frame ones; the method was immunoSEQ multiplex PCR. Of about 50,000 clones in the sample, about 91% were seen once. Sequencing was done on a sample of peripheral blood. Receptors originate from a man aged 50 to 59 with active COVID-19.

The chain combines TRBV4-1 with TRBJ2-7, with a weak D call TRBD2 (6 bases). CDR1 MGHRA and CDR2 YSYEKL come from the germline V gene. Deletions cut 4 bases from V and 4 bases from J, with 14 bases between. The CDR3 contains 14 residues. The CDR3, as DNA: TGCGCCAGCAGCCCCGGGGGTGGGCTATACGAGCAGTACTTC. It is translated as CASSPGGGLYEQYF.

The V and J genes are TRBV19 and TRBJ1-6, with 10 bases that match TRBD1. Per germline, CDR1 LNHDA and CDR2 SQIVND (reference sequence). The CDR3 contains 14 residues. V lost 10 bases, J lost 5 bases, and 5 bases stayed unmatched. The chain's CDR3 is CAIGTGANNSPLHF. The CDR3 DNA is TGTGCCATAGGGACAGGGGCAAATAATTCACCCCTCCACTTT.

This chain uses TRBV2 with TRBJ1-1, with unresolved D. This CDR3 spans 12 amino acids. Germline V gene sequence: CDR1 SNHLY, CDR2 FYNNEI. The V and J ends lost 6 bases and 5 bases respectively, with 10 bases between them. The DNA for the CDR3 is TGTGCCAGCAGGAGGGTGACGACTGAAGCTTTCTTT. It encodes CASRRVTTEAFF.

V usage is TRBV18 and J usage is TRBJ1-1; TRBD1 aligns across 9 bases. The germline V gene encodes CDR1 KGHSH and CDR2 LQKENI. Unmatched junction bases numbered 4, after V lost 5 bases and J lost 3 bases. The CDR3 consists of 14 residues. CDR3 amino acids: CASSADRGDTEAFF. As DNA, the CDR3 is TGTGCCAGCTCAGCCGACAGGGGGGACACTGAAGCTTTCTTT.

This chain connects TRBV5-4 to TRBJ1-4; TRBD1 is a possible D gene (5 bases). CDR3 length equals 14 residues. V was trimmed by 4 bases and J by 8 bases, leaving 15 bases between them. From germline, CDR1 is SGHNT and CDR2 YYREEE (reference sequence). CDR3 amino acids: CASSLRGAGEKLFF. The CDR3 coding sequence is TGTGCCAGCAGCCTACGAGGGGCGGGGGAAAAACTGTTTTTT.

The chain recombines TRBV18 with TRBJ2-5; 12 bases fit TRBD2. The V gene end was trimmed by 6 bases and the J gene end by 5 bases; junction bases not matched to a gene: 7. Germline CDR1 and CDR2: KGHSH and LQKENI. The CDR3 extends over 15 amino acids. The CDR3 DNA follows: TGTGCCAGCTCCCGGACTAGCGGGAATGGCGAGACCCAGTACTTC. Translating gives CASSRTSGNGETQYF.

This chain uses TRBV19 with TRBJ1-1, with a weak D call TRBD1 (6 bases). The V gene's germline CDR1 is LNHDA and CDR2 SQIVND (reference sequence). Trimming cost V 7 bases and J 10 bases, with 16 bases left between them. The CDR3 totals 12 residues. The CDR3 reads CASIGPGVGAFF. The CDR3 bases are TGTGCCAGTATCGGGCCAGGGGTGGGAGCTTTCTTT.

This chain connects TRBV2 to TRBJ1-1; no clear D. The CDR3 spans 10 residues. Germline CDR1 is SNHLY and CDR2 is FYNNEI. V lost 6 bases, J lost 7 bases, and 6 bases lay in between. The CDR3 spells CASREGEAFF. The CDR3 DNA follows: TGTGCCAGCAGGGAGGGTGAAGCTTTCTTT.

The rearrangement joins TRBV14 to TRBJ1-2; 12 bases agree with TRBD1. The CDR3 contains 18 residues. Unmatched junction bases numbered 17, after V lost 5 bases and J lost 7 bases. Looked up from germline, CDR1 is SGHDN and CDR2 is FVKESK. The CDR3 region has the DNA TGTGCCAGCAGCTCCCAGCCTGGGACAGGGGGCCAGTTGTCTGGCTACACCTTC. Its protein is CASSSQPGTGGQLSGYTF.

The chain is built from TRBV10-3 and TRBJ2-7, with 8 bases that match TRBD1. Germline V lookup: CDR1 ENHRY, CDR2 SYGVKD. The CDR3 totals 14 residues. V shed 11 bases and J 1 base; nucleotides not matched to a gene: 10. The CDR3 spells CAVRTGGWSYEQYF. The CDR3 DNA is TGTGCCGTCCGTACAGGGGGTTGGTCCTACGAGCAGTACTTC.